The clone carrying this TCR beta chain showed up many times. As yet, its antigen is unknown. This record comes from a study of CD8+CD57+ T cells in acquired aplastic anemia. Study-wide findings and caveats: Patients and controls shared roughly 28 CD8+ CDR3 sequences, which appeared highly expressed in patients and within their immunodominant clones. No significant difference in CD8+ Simpson's diversity was found between patients and controls.

The template for TCR beta VDJ and CDR3 sequence profiling was genomic DNA. TCRdb passed the reads through MiXCR, listing each CDR3 protein once. The data contain around 180,000 distinct CDR3 sequences, less than 65% of them singletons. Trimming left V 0 bases short and J 2 bases short, with 13 bases between. The CDR3 spans 15 residues. CDR1 DFQATT and CDR2 SNEGSKA come from the germline V gene (reference sequence). This receptor was obtained from a human donor with severe aplastic anemia or a healthy control (not recorded which). The sequenced sample was sorted CD4+, CD8+, or CD8+CD57+ T cells (not recorded which) from PBMCs. This chain links TRBV20-1 with TRBJ1-2; D ambiguous. The CDR3 nucleotides read TGCAGTGCTAGAGATCTAGGGAATCCGAACTATGGCTACACCTTC. Its translation is CSARDLGNPNYGYTF.